Listed here are 29 T cell receptor beta chains from one sample, sequenced in a study of cytomegalovirus exposure and HLA in healthy donors. Amplification used 60 Vbeta primers and 13 Jbeta primers. The data were produced by immunoSEQ multiplex PCR, yet TCRdb's version contains in-frame clones alone and is incomplete. The profile covers 120,000 to 150,000 clones, with around 79% appearing a single time and around 1.7% taken by the ten largest. The sequencing input was PBMCs. The receptors derive from a woman aged 25 to 45 in good health and CMV-seronegative.

The chain uses TRBV19 and TRBJ1-2, with a possible D match to TRBD1 (6 bases). The V gene lost 5 bases and the J gene lost 5 bases, with 12 bases spanning the gap. CDR1 is LNHDA, CDR2 SQIVND, per germline (reference sequence). CDR3 length equals 13 residues. CDR3 protein: CASSVTTGYGYTF. The CDR3 DNA sequence: TGTGCCAGTAGTGTCACCACAGGGTATGGCTACACCTTC.

This clone was seen just once. The rearrangement joins TRBV10-3 to TRBJ1-1; TRBD1 matches 10 bases. The CDR3 runs 14 residues. Per the germline V gene, CDR1 is ENHRY and CDR2 is SYGVKD. V lost 7 bases to trimming and J lost 3 bases; unmatched junction nucleotides: 5. For the CDR3, the DNA is TGTGCCATCACCGACAGGGGGCTGGACACTGAAGCTTTCTTT. It yields the protein CAITDRGLDTEAFF.

The J gene is TRBJ1-1, the V gene TRBV7-2, with D maybe TRBD1 (6 bases). V was cut by 7 bases and J by 10 bases, with 13 bases left in between. CDR1 SGHTA and CDR2 FQGNSA come from the germline V gene. The CDR3 runs 11 residues. CDR3 DNA sequence: TGTGCCAGCACTAACAGGGCGGCAGCTTTCTTT. It is translated as CASTNRAAAFF.

The rearrangement links TRBV2 to TRBJ1-1; the D gene is possibly TRBD1 (5 bases). This CDR3 spans 13 amino acids. Trimming removed 6 bases at V and 4 bases at J, with 12 bases between. CDR1 and CDR2 from the germline V gene are SNHLY and FYNNEI. The CDR3 spells CASSSGWGTEAFF. Here the CDR3 DNA reads TGTGCCAGCAGCTCAGGGTGGGGCACTGAAGCTTTCTTT.

The V and J genes are TRBV4-1 and TRBJ2-2, with 9 bases fitting TRBD1. V was pared by 5 bases and J by 7 bases, with 8 bases of the junction left unmatched. The CDR3 is made up of 15 amino acids. Looked up from germline, CDR1 is MGHRA and CDR2 is YSYEKL. The CDR3 nucleotides are TGCGCCAGCAGCACCACCGGGACAGGGAACGGGGAGCTGTTTTTT. This sequence encodes CASSTTGTGNGELFF.

The rearrangement joins TRBV5-1 to TRBJ1-5; D might be TRBD1 (5 bases). V gave up 1 base and J gave up 6 bases, with 11 bases separating them. The germline V gene has CDR1 SGHRS and CDR2 YFSETQ. CDR3 length: 14 amino acids. CDR3 nucleotides: TGCGCCAGCAGCTTGAAGCAGGGTGCTCAGCCCCAGCATTTT. Translation gives CASSLKQGAQPQHF.

The genes are TRBV30 and TRBJ1-2; D may be TRBD1 (6 bases). CDR3 length: 12 amino acids. Trimming stripped 5 bases from V and 8 bases from J, with 15 bases between. The germline CDR1 and CDR2 sequences are GTSNPN and SVGIG (reference sequence). CDR3 residues: CAWETGPGGYTF. CDR3 nucleotide sequence: TGTGCCTGGGAGACAGGTCCTGGGGGCTACACCTTC.

The sample holds one count of this clone. The chain carries TRBV5-5 and TRBJ1-5; D perhaps matches TRBD1 (6 bases). Trimming removed 5 bases at V and 1 base at J, with 13 bases between. The CDR3 extends over 15 amino acids. Germline loops: CDR1 SGHKS, CDR2 YYEKEE (reference sequence). CDR3 in DNA: TGTGCCAGCAGACCTGACAGGCACAGCAATCAGCCCCAGCATTTT. This gives the protein CASRPDRHSNQPQHF.

This clone was observed a few times. DNA of the CDR3: TGTGCCTGGAGTGTACGACTAACCCAAGAGACCCAGTACTTC. Translated: CAWSVRLTQETQYF. The rearrangement uses TRBV30 and TRBJ2-5; possibly TRBD2 for D (5 bases). This CDR3 comprises 14 residues. Trimming pared 0 bases from V and 1 base from J, leaving 9 bases between. Looked up from germline, CDR1 is GTSNPN and CDR2 is SVGIG (reference sequence).

Only one count was recorded for this clone. The chain is built from TRBV6-5 and TRBJ2-7; D not resolved. The CDR3 runs to 13 residues. The germline V gene has CDR1 MNHEY and CDR2 SVGAGI. The V gene lost 7 bases and the J gene lost 0 bases, with 10 bases spanning the gap. CDR3 DNA: TGTGCCAGCATAAAGCCCGGCTCCTACGAGCAGTACTTC. Its translation is CASIKPGSYEQYF.

This sequence joins TRBV7-8 and TRBJ2-7, with D perhaps TRBD2 (5 bases). V gave up 5 bases and J gave up 2 bases, with 16 bases separating them. Germline V gives CDR1 SGHVS, CDR2 FQNEAQ. CDR3 length equals 15 residues. The CDR3 region is CASSPPRSGPYEQYF. The CDR3 DNA reads TGTGCCAGCAGCCCCCCACGGAGCGGACCCTACGAGCAGTACTTC.

The CDR3 is CASRGTGSPAYTF. The CDR3, as DNA: TGTGCCAGCAGGGGGACAGGGAGCCCAGCCTACACCTTC. The V gene is TRBV21-1, the J gene TRBJ1-2; TRBD1 is taken as the D call from the table, unchecked against the DNA. TRBV21-1 is a pseudogene. This CDR3 has 13 residues.

This clone has just a few counts. The genes are TRBV4-2 and TRBJ1-2; D remains unclear. From germline, CDR1 is LGHNA and CDR2 YNFKEQ. The CDR3 is made up of 18 amino acids. The V end lost 0 bases, the J end lost 4 bases, and 21 bases lay between the germline ends. The CDR3 region has the DNA TGTGCCAGCAGCCAAGATGCGGTGGCAGGAGGGTTTGGCTATGGCTACACCTTC. Amino acids: CASSQDAVAGGFGYGYTF.

V gene TRBV7-3 combines with J gene TRBJ1-6; D is perhaps TRBD1 (6 bases). The germline gives CDR1 SGHTA, CDR2 FQGTGA. V gave up 5 bases and J gave up 10 bases, with 12 bases separating them. The CDR3 extends over 13 amino acids. As DNA, the CDR3 is TGTGCCAGCAGCCCCGGGGGGCGGTCACCCCTCCACTTT. This codes for CASSPGGRSPLHF. The full variable domain, its missing parts supplied by reference TRBV7-3 and TRBJ1-6, is GAGVSQTPSNKVTEKGKYVELRCDPISGHTALYWYRQSLGQGPEFLIYFQGTGAADDSGLPNDRFFAVRPEGSVSTLKIQRTERGDSAVYLCASSPGGRSPLHFGNGTRLTVT.

This sequence joins TRBV7-8 and TRBJ2-3; no reliable D call. With 0 bases removed from V and 8 bases from J, the gap between germline ends came to 12 bases. The germline V gene has CDR1 SGHVS and CDR2 FQNEAQ. This CDR3 spans 14 amino acids. The CDR3 is CASSLALRSGTQYF. The CDR3 bases are TGTGCCAGCAGCTTAGCGTTACGGTCAGGTACGCAGTATTTT.

This chain links TRBV5-6 with TRBJ2-5; TRBD2 matches 7 bases. The CDR3 totals 16 residues. Trimming at V came to 5 bases and at J to 4 bases, leaving 14 bases not matched to a gene. CDR1 is SGHDT, CDR2 YYEEEE, per germline. The CDR3 nucleotides are TGTGCCAGCAGTCCCTTCCGGGGGGAGGGACCAGAGACCCAGTACTTC. Translating gives CASSPFRGEGPETQYF.

About this clone itself: A junction end diverges from the germline sequence, so it may reflect a read error. The V call is TRBV5-1, the J call TRBJ1-1; TRBD1 matches at 8 bases. Per germline, CDR1 SGHRS and CDR2 YFSETQ. This CDR3 has 13 amino acids. The CDR3 sequence: CASSFPEGQDLGF. In DNA form, the CDR3 reads TGCGCCAGCAGCTTCCCCGAGGGACAGGACCTTGGATTT.

The rearrangement joins TRBV7-8 to TRBJ2-2, with 7 bases matching TRBD2. CDR1 is SGHVS, CDR2 FQNEAQ, per germline. CDR3 length: 17 amino acids. V lost 0 bases and J lost 8; bases outside the gene matches: 12. The CDR3 here is CASSLAAASGPPGELFF. The CDR3, as DNA: TGTGCCAGCAGCTTAGCGGCGGCTAGCGGCCCCCCAGGGGAGCTGTTTTTT.

The rearrangement uses TRBV7-3 and TRBJ1-6; TRBD1 is a possible D gene (5 bases). Germline CDR1 is SGHTA and CDR2 is FQGTGA. This CDR3 is 14 amino acids long. V lost 2 bases, J lost 13 bases, and 15 bases lay in between. The CDR3 DNA sequence: TGTGCCAGCAGCTTACAGCACCCGGGGGAGCCCCTCCACTTT. It encodes CASSLQHPGEPLHF. Drawing the rest from reference TRBV7-3 and TRBJ1-6, the complete variable domain is GAGVSQTPSNKVTEKGKYVELRCDPISGHTALYWYRQSLGQGPEFLIYFQGTGAADDSGLPNDRFFAVRPEGSVSTLKIQRTERGDSAVYLCASSLQHPGEPLHFGNGTRLTVT.

This chain connects TRBV7-9 to TRBJ2-7, with TRBD1 identical over 9 bases. The CDR3 spans 14 residues. Per germline, CDR1 SEHNR and CDR2 FQNEAQ (reference sequence). J was trimmed by 4 bases and V by 5 bases; bases with no gene match: 6. CDR3 loop: CASSPGTGPYEQYF. The CDR3 DNA is TGTGCCAGCAGCCCCGGGACAGGGCCTTACGAGCAGTACTTC.

The chain has TRBV6-1 and TRBJ2-4; 7 bases fit TRBD1. Looked up from germline, CDR1 is MNHNS and CDR2 is SASEGT. V was clipped by 10 bases and J by 1 base; unmatched bases: 7. CDR3 length: 14 residues. CDR3 sequence: CAIRQGEAKNIQYF. In DNA form, the CDR3 reads TGTGCCATACGACAGGGAGAGGCCAAAAACATTCAGTACTTC.

This clone was counted a single time. V gene TRBV6-1 combines with J gene TRBJ1-6; D perhaps matches TRBD1 (5 bases). This CDR3 contains 14 residues. From germline, CDR1 is MNHNS and CDR2 SASEGT. V dropped 5 bases and J dropped 3 bases, with 8 bases sitting between them. CDR3 DNA: TGTGCCAGCAGTCCGCAGGGCTATAATTCACCCCTCCACTTT. Encoded protein: CASSPQGYNSPLHF.

V gene TRBV5-5 combines with J gene TRBJ2-5; TRBD2 aligns across 10 bases. This CDR3 comprises 17 residues. The germline CDR1 and CDR2 sequences are SGHKS and YYEKEE (reference sequence). Trimming at V came to 0 bases and at J to 7 bases, leaving 12 bases not matched to a gene. The CDR3 loop is CASSLGWRAGGSGTQYF. For the CDR3, the DNA is TGTGCCAGCAGCTTGGGGTGGCGAGCGGGGGGGTCGGGGACCCAGTACTTC.

The rearrangement links TRBV27 to TRBJ2-7; D possibly corresponds to TRBD1 (6 bases). There are 14 residues in the CDR3. The germline V and J ends were trimmed by 6 bases and 4 bases, with 16 bases remaining between them. Germline CDR1 MNHEY, CDR2 SMNVEV (reference sequence). This CDR3 is CASRFTGWSYEQYF. As DNA, the CDR3 is TGTGCCAGCAGATTTACAGGGTGGTCATACGAGCAGTACTTC.

V gene TRBV5-1 combines with J gene TRBJ2-5; 7 nucleotides align to TRBD2. CDR3 length: 13 amino acids. The V and J ends lost 6 bases and 4 bases, in that order; junction bases with no gene match: 6. Germline V CDR1 and CDR2: SGHRS, YFSETQ. The CDR3 nucleotides read TGCGCCAGCACCCTGGGGGGGTCAGAGACCCAGTACTTC. Encoded protein: CASTLGGSETQYF.

This chain links TRBV25-1 with TRBJ2-2; TRBD1 is a possible D gene (6 bases). Germline CDR1 is MGHDK and CDR2 is SYGVNS. V lost 4 bases and J lost 6, with 12 bases in between. The CDR3 has 14 residues. The CDR3: CASSVLQGPGELFF. Here the CDR3 DNA reads TGTGCCAGCAGTGTCTTACAGGGACCCGGGGAGCTGTTTTTT.

The chain is built from TRBV5-1 and TRBJ2-7, with TRBD2 matching 10 bases. This CDR3 has 14 amino acids. CDR1 and CDR2 from the germline V gene are SGHRS and YFSETQ. V was pared by 7 bases and J by 3 bases, with 7 bases of the junction left unmatched. CDR3 loop: CASGPGLASYEQYF. The CDR3 nucleotides are TGCGCCAGCGGTCCGGGACTAGCGAGCTACGAGCAGTACTTC. Full variable domain (remainder filled in from reference TRBV5-1 and TRBJ2-7): KAGVTQTPRYLIKTRGQQVTLSCSPISGHRSVSWYQQTPGQGLQFLFEYFSETQRNKGNFPGRFSGRQFSNSRSEMNVSTLELGDSALYLCASGPGLASYEQYFGPGTRLTVT.

The genes are TRBV6-5 and TRBJ1-6, with a possible D match to TRBD1 (6 bases). Per the germline V gene, CDR1 is MNHEY and CDR2 is SVGAGI. The CDR3 has 15 residues. V gave up 4 bases and J gave up 8 bases, with 15 bases separating them. This CDR3 reads CASSSTTGRHSPLHF. The CDR3 DNA reads TGTGCCAGCAGTTCCACGACAGGACGTCATTCACCCCTCCACTTT.

This chain connects TRBV6-6 to TRBJ1-5, with 11 positions matching TRBD1. The CDR3 has 15 residues. The germline V gene has CDR1 MNHNY and CDR2 SVGAGI (reference sequence). The ends lost 2 bases at V and 5 bases at J; junction bases unmatched: 2. For the CDR3, the DNA is TGTGCCAGCAGTTACGGACAGGGGGCGGATCAGCCCCAGCATTTT. It translates to CASSYGQGADQPQHF.